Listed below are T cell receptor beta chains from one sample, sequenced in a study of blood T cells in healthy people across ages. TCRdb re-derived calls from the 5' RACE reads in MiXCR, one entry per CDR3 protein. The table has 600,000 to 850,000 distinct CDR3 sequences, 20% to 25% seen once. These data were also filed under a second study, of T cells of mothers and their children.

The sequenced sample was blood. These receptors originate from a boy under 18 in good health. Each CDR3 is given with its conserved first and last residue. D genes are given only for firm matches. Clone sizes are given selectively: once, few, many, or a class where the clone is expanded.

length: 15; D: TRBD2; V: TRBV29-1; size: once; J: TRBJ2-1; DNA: TGCAGCGTTGAAAGTGAGGGCGGGGGTTACAATGAGCAGTTCTTC; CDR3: CSVESEGGGYNEQFF
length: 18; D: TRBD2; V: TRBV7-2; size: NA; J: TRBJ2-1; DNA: TGTGCCAGCAGCTTAACGTGGAGCGGGAGGCCGGAGGGGAGTGAGCAGTTCTTC; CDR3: CASSLTWSGRPEGSEQFF
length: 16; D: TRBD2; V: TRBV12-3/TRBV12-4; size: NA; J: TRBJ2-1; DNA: TGTGCCAGCAGCCCCTGGGCGGGAGGGCCGGGGAATGAGCAGTTCTTC; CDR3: CASSPWAGGPGNEQFF
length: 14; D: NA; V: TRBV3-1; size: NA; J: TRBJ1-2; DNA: TGCGCCAGCAGCCAAGATTATCGCCGATATGGCTACACCTTC; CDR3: CASSQDYRRYGYTF
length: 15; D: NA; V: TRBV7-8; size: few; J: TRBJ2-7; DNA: TGTGCCAGCAGCTCCAATCCCGACAGGGAGGTCGAGCAGTACTTC; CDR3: CASSSNPDREVEQYF
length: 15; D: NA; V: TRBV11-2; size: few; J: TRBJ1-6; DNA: TGTGCCAGCAGCTTTGAAATAGGGACGAATTCACCCCTCCACTTT; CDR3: CASSFEIGTNSPLHF
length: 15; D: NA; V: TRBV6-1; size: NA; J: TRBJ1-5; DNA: TGTGCCAGCAGTGCCCAAAGAGGAGTGTATCGGCCCCAGCATTTT; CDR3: CASSAQRGVYRPQHF
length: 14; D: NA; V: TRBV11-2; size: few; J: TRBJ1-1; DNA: TGTGCCAGCAGCTTATTTGACCTGAACACTGAAGCTTTCTTT; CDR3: CASSLFDLNTEAFF
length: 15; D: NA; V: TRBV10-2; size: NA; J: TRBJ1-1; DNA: TGCGCCAGCAGTGAGTCGGGGGTAGGAAACACTGAAGCTTTCTTT; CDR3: CASSESGVGNTEAFF
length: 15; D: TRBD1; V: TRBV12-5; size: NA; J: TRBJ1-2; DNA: TGTGCTAGTGGACCCGGACAGGGATCTAACTATGGCTACACCTTC; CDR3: CASGPGQGSNYGYTF
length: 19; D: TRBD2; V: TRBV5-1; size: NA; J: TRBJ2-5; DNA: TGCGCCAGCAGCTCCCCTACGGGAGGAGCCTTGTTGTACCAAGAGACCAAGTACTTC; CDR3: CASSSPTGGALLYQETKYF
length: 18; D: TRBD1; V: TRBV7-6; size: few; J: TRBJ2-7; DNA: TGTGCCAGCAGCTTAGCGTTAGGTCGGGACAGGGGGCTCTACGAGCAGTACTTC; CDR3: CASSLALGRDRGLYEQYF
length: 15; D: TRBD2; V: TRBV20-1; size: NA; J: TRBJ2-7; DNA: TGCAGTGCTAGTGGGCTAGCGGGGGGTTCCTACGAGCAGTACTTC; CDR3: CSASGLAGGSYEQYF
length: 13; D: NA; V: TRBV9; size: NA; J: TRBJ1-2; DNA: TGTGCCAGCGGCGTAGCCCCGGGGGATGGCTACACCTTC; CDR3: CASGVAPGDGYTF
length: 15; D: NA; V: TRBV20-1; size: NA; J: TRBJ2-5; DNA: TGCAGTGCTAGAGGGCAGGGAGCGGCCCAACAGACCCAGTACTTC; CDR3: CSARGQGAAQQTQYF
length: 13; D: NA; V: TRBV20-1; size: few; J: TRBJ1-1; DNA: TGCAGTGCAAATCAAAACAGGGACACTGAAGCTTTCTTT; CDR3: CSANQNRDTEAFF
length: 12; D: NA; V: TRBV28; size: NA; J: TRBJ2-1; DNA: TGTGCCAGCAGCGGACAGTCCAGTGGGCAGTTCTTC; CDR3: CASSGQSSGQFF
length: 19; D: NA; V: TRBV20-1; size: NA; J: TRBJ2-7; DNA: TGCAGTGCTAGAGAGGAGTGGACAGAGCTTACCCAAAACTATTACGAGCAGTACTTC; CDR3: CSAREEWTELTQNYYEQYF
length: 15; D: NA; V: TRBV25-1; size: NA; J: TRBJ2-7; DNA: TGTGCCAGCAGTGAATCGGGGCCAGGATACAGGGAGCAGTACTTC; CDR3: CASSESGPGYREQYF
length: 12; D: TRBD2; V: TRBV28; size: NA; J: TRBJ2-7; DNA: TGTGCCAGCAGTACCCTAGCGGGACCGCAGTACTTC; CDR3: CASSTLAGPQYF
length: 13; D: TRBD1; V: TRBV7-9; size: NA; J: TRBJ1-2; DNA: TGTGCCAGCAGCTTCCAGGGGGCCTATGGCTACACCTTC; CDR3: CASSFQGAYGYTF
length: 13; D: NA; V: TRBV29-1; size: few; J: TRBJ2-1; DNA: TGCAGCGTTGTCCCACAGGAGGGCAATGAGCAGTTCTTC; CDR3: CSVVPQEGNEQFF
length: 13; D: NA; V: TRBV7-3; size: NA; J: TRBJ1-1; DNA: TGTGCCAGCAGTCGCAACAGGTACACTGAAGCTTTCTTT; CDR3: CASSRNRYTEAFF
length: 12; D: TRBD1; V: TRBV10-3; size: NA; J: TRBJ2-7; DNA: TGTGCCATCGGACAGGGTAACTACGAGCAGTACTTC; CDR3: CAIGQGNYEQYF
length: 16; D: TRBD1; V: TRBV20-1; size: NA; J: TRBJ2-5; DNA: TGCAGTGCCCTTGGGCCCGGGACAGGGTTCCGGGAGACCCAGTACTTC; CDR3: CSALGPGTGFRETQYF
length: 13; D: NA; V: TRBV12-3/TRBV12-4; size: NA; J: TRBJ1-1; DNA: TGTGCCAGCAGTTCCGCCTTACCCACTGAAGCTTTCTTT; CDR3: CASSSALPTEAFF
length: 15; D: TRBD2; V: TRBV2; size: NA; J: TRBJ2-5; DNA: TGTGCCAGCAGGGACGTAGTAGCGGGTCCCTACGGGCAGTACTTC; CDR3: CASRDVVAGPYGQYF
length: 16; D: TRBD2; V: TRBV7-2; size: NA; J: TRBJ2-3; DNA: TGTGCCAGCAGCGTTAGCGGGGGGGCAAGCACAGATACGCAGTATTTT; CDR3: CASSVSGGASTDTQYF
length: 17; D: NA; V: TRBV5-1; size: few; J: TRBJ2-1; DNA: TGCGCCAGCAGCTTGGAGAGCGCCTACGGCTCCTACAATGAGCAGTTCTTC; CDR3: CASSLESAYGSYNEQFF
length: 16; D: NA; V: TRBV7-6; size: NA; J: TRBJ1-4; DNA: TGTGCCGGCAGAAAAATCGATGGGTTTGCTAATGAAAAACTGTTTTTT; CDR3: CAGRKIDGFANEKLFF
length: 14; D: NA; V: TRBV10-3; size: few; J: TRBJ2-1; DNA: TGTGCCATCAGCAGGGAGCTTGGACGGGATGAGCAGTTCTTC; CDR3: CAISRELGRDEQFF
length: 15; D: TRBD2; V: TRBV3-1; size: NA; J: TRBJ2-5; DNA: TGTGCCAGCAGCCCAAGGACTAGTCGGCGGGAGACCCAGTACTTC; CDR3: CASSPRTSRRETQYF
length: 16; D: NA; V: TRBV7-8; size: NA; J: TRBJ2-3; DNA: TGTGCCAGCAGCTTATCTGTTTTGGGGGCAAAAGATACGCAGTATTTT; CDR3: CASSLSVLGAKDTQYF
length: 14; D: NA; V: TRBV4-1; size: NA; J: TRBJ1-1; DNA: TGCGCCAGCAGCCAAGTCGGGGGGAGCGCTGAAGCTTTCTTT; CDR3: CASSQVGGSAEAFF
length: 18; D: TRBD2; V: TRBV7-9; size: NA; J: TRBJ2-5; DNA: TGTGCCAGCAGCCCGACAGTCGGGGGGGCATGGGGCCAAGAGACCCAGTACTTC; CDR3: CASSPTVGGAWGQETQYF
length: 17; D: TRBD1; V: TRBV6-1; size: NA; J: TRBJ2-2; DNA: TGTGCCAGCAGTGAAATTACAGGGGGCGTTTGGAACGGGGAGCTGTTTTTT; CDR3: CASSEITGGVWNGELFF
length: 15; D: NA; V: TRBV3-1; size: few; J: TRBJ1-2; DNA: TGTGCCAGCAGCCATGGGACGGGAGGGGGCTATGGCTACACCTTC; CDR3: CASSHGTGGGYGYTF
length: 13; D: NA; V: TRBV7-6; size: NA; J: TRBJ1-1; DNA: TGTGCCAGCAGCGCCGGATGGGGCACTGAAGCTTTCTTT; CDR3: CASSAGWGTEAFF
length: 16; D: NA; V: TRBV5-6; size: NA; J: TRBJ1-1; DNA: TGTGCCAGCAGCTGGGGACCCGGTACGAAGAACACTGAAGCTTTCTTT; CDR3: CASSWGPGTKNTEAFF
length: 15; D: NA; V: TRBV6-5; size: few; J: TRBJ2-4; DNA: TGTGCCAGCAGACCAGACACGCTAGCCAAAAACATTCAGTACTTC; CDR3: CASRPDTLAKNIQYF